These 7 T cell receptor beta chains share one sample of origin, sequenced in a study of CD8 T cells in ankylosing spondylitis. TCRdb fed the 5' RACE reads into MiXCR, producing one record per CDR3 protein. This table holds about 160,000 distinct CDR3 sequences, 9.8% found once. Sequenced: blood, either unsorted or a sorted T cell fraction (not recorded which). These receptors all stem from a female donor with ankylosing spondylitis or in good health (not recorded which).

This clonotype was found many times. The rearrangement links TRBV5-1 to TRBJ2-7, with no clear D. The CDR3 loop spans 15 amino acids. CDR1 and CDR2 from the germline V gene are SGHRS and YFSETQ. The germline V and J ends were trimmed by 1 base and 2 bases, with 13 bases remaining between them. The CDR3 DNA reads TGCGCCAGCAGCTTGACTACACCCGCCCCCTACGAGCAGTACTTC. Amino acids: CASSLTTPAPYEQYF.

This clonotype was observed a handful of times. V and J are TRBV18 and TRBJ2-3; possible D gene TRBD2, 6 bases. Germline V gene lookup returns CDR1 KGHSH and CDR2 LQKENI. This CDR3 is 14 amino acids long. V was pared by 6 bases and J by 4 bases, with 14 bases between. CDR3 in amino acids: CASSHSGKADTQYF. CDR3 DNA sequence: TGTGCCAGCTCCCATAGCGGAAAGGCAGATACGCAGTATTTT.

This clonotype has more than one count but fewer than ten. This sequence joins TRBV15 and TRBJ1-1; TRBD1 might be the D (5 bases). In germline, CDR1 is LNHNV, CDR2 YYDKDF (reference sequence). V lost 6 bases, J lost 4 bases, and 12 bases lay in between. The CDR3 runs to 13 residues. Here the CDR3 reads CATRTLGGTEAFF. DNA for the CDR3: TGTGCCACCAGGACACTTGGGGGCACTGAAGCTTTCTTT. Based on the CDR3 plus reference TRBV15 and TRBJ1-1, the full variable domain is DAMVIQNPRYQVTQFGKPVTLSCSQTLNHNVMYWYQQKSSQAPKLLFHYYDKDFNNEADTPDNFQSRRPNTSFCFLDIRSPGLGDTAMYLCATRTLGGTEAFFGQGTRLTVV.

This clonotype was detected ten times or more. J is TRBJ1-2 and V is TRBV7-9, with no clear D. The germline V gene has CDR1 SEHNR and CDR2 FQNEAQ (reference sequence). The CDR3 sequence is 11 residues long. Trimming pared 1 base from V and 7 bases from J, leaving 4 bases between. The chain's CDR3 is CASSLVLGYTF. The CDR3, as DNA: TGTGCCAGCAGCTTAGTCCTTGGCTACACCTTC. Supplemented by reference TRBV7-9 and TRBJ1-2, the full variable domain reads DTGVSQNPRHKITKRGQNVTFRCDPISEHNRLYWYRQTLGQGPEFLTYFQNEAQLEKSRLLSDRFSAERPKGSFSTLEIQRTEQGDSAMYLCASSLVLGYTFGSGTRLTVV.

This clonotype was found a few times. This rearrangement joins TRBV9 to TRBJ1-2, with D perhaps TRBD1 (6 bases). Germline CDR1 is SGDLS and CDR2 is YYNGEE. V was shortened by 0 bases and J by 4 bases, with 10 bases between the two germline ends. The CDR3 is made up of 14 amino acids. The chain's CDR3 is CASSVGGASYGYTF. CDR3 coding DNA: TGTGCCAGCAGCGTAGGGGGGGCCTCCTATGGCTACACCTTC.

The chain recombines TRBV27 with TRBJ1-1, with D unclear. The CDR3 length is 13 residues. V was cut by 3 bases and J by 1 base, with 6 bases left in between. Germline V gene sequence: CDR1 MNHEY, CDR2 SMNVEV (reference sequence). The DNA of the CDR3 is TGTGCCAGCAGTTTTGCTGAGAACACTGAAGCTTTCTTT. This encodes CASSFAENTEAFF.

This clonotype has a count of ten or more. The chain joins TRBV4-3 to TRBJ1-1, with D maybe TRBD1 (5 bases). Trimming shortened V by 0 bases and J by 8 bases, and 19 bases separated the two germline ends. The CDR3 loop spans 16 amino acids. The germline V gene has CDR1 LGHNA and CDR2 YSLEER. The CDR3 nucleotides are TGCGCCAGCAGCCAAGATGGGGGTGCAGTGGGTTACGAAGCTTTCTTT. This gives the protein CASSQDGGAVGYEAFF.